The 26 T cell receptor beta chains below were found in one sample sequenced in a study of cytomegalovirus exposure and HLA in healthy donors. A multiplex PCR was run with 60 Vbeta primers and 13 Jbeta primers. The table came from immunoSEQ multiplex PCR; TCRdb's copy has only in-frame clones and leaves some out. The table shows about 150,000 clones, with 70% to 80% occurring only once. Sample: PBMCs. The receptors were gathered from a man aged 30 to 45 in good health and CMV-seropositive.

V and J are TRBV15 and TRBJ1-5; D possibly corresponds to TRBD1 (6 bases). The V and J ends lost 0 bases and 1 base respectively, with 7 bases between them. CDR3 length: 15 residues. The germline CDR1 and CDR2 sequences are LNHNV and YYDKDF (reference sequence). In nucleotides, the CDR3 is TGTGCCACCAGCAGAGATCAGGGGAGCAATCAGCCCCAGCATTTT. Encoded protein: CATSRDQGSNQPQHF. Variable domain in full (rest from reference TRBV15 and TRBJ1-5): DAMVIQNPRYQVTQFGKPVTLSCSQTLNHNVMYWYQQKSSQAPKLLFHYYDKDFNNEADTPDNFQSRRPNTSFCFLDIRSPGLGDTAMYLCATSRDQGSNQPQHFGDGTRLSIL.

For the CDR3, the DNA is TGTGCCAGCAGTGTAGGACTAGCCTACTACAATGAGCAGTTCTTC. It codes for CASSVGLAYYNEQFF. This chain joins TRBV28 and TRBJ2-1; 8 bases line up with TRBD2. Trimming at V came to 5 bases and at J to 3 bases, leaving 6 bases not matched to a gene. The CDR3 has 15 amino acids. The V gene's germline CDR1 is MDHEN and CDR2 SYDVKM.

As for this clone: The same CDR3 is also encoded by other DNA sequences in this sample. The gene calls are TRBV6-6 and TRBJ1-5; 7 nucleotides line up with TRBD1. V shed 6 bases, J shed 7 bases, and the junction held 12 bases outside the gene matches. CDR1 is MNHNY and CDR2 is SVGAGI in the germline V gene (reference sequence). The CDR3 runs 15 residues. The CDR3 loop reads CASSPVGLTGQPQHF. The CDR3 DNA follows: TGTGCCAGCAGCCCCGTGGGGTTGACAGGGCAGCCCCAGCATTTT.

This clone was seen a single time. This sequence joins TRBV28 and TRBJ2-7; tentative D call: TRBD2 (5 bases). V lost 3 bases, J lost 2 bases, and 8 bases lay in between. The CDR3 spans 13 residues. CDR1 MDHEN and CDR2 SYDVKM come from the germline V gene. CDR3: CASSFSGTYEQYF. The DNA for the CDR3 is TGTGCCAGCAGTTTCTCGGGGACCTACGAGCAGTACTTC.

V gene TRBV14 combines with J gene TRBJ2-1; 7 nucleotides line up with TRBD2. Looked up from germline, CDR1 is SGHDN and CDR2 is FVKESK. Unmatched junction bases numbered 9, after V lost 4 bases and J lost 6 bases. This CDR3 comprises 15 residues. The CDR3 sequence: CASSPLVAGLNEQFF. For the CDR3, the DNA is TGTGCCAGCAGCCCCCTGGTAGCGGGTCTCAATGAGCAGTTCTTC.

There are a few counts of this clone. The V gene is TRBV7-2, the J gene TRBJ1-2; D not resolved. V dropped 2 bases and J dropped 6 bases, with 19 bases sitting between them. In germline, CDR1 is SGHTA, CDR2 FQGNSA. This CDR3 spans 16 amino acids. CDR3 loop: CASSLLGASEVDGYTF. The CDR3 DNA is TGTGCCAGCAGCTTATTGGGCGCCTCTGAAGTCGATGGCTACACCTTC.

The J gene is TRBJ1-5, the V gene TRBV28; TRBD1 might be the D (6 bases). The germline gives CDR1 MDHEN, CDR2 SYDVKM. The V end was cut by 6 bases, the J end by 4 bases, with 16 bases between. The CDR3 totals 15 residues. CDR3 sequence (DNA): TGTGCCAGCAGCCCACAGGGTATCGGGAATCAGCCCCAGCATTTT. This gives the protein CASSPQGIGNQPQHF. The complete variable domain, with remaining parts taken from reference TRBV28 and TRBJ1-5, reads DVKVTQSSRYLVKRTGEKVFLECVQDMDHENMFWYRQDPGLGLRLIYFSYDVKMKEKGDIPEGYSVSREKKERFSLILESASTNQTSMYLCASSPQGIGNQPQHFGDGTRLSIL.

V is TRBV14 and J is TRBJ2-1; 11 bases fit TRBD2. This CDR3 contains 17 residues. Germline trimming cut 1 base from V and 3 bases from J; bases unmatched to any gene: 5. Germline V lookup: CDR1 SGHDN, CDR2 FVKESK. The CDR3 DNA follows: TGTGCCAGCAGCCAAGGGGTGGGACTAGCGGTCTACAATGAGCAGTTCTTC. It codes for CASSQGVGLAVYNEQFF.

This clone showed up just a few times. The J gene is TRBJ1-2, the V gene TRBV30; D gene ambiguous. Trimming shortened V by 2 bases and J by 1 base, and 8 bases separated the two germline ends. The CDR3 consists of 13 residues. The V gene's germline CDR1 is GTSNPN and CDR2 SVGIG (reference sequence). The CDR3 reads CAWSFSRNYGYTF. For the CDR3, the DNA is TGTGCCTGGAGTTTTTCCCGTAACTATGGCTACACCTTC.

This clone was seen once. This chain connects TRBV9 to TRBJ2-5; the D gene is possibly TRBD2 (6 bases). Deletions cut 7 bases from V and 1 base from J, with 11 bases between. The CDR3 runs to 13 residues. From germline, CDR1 is SGDLS and CDR2 YYNGEE. CDR3 nucleotide sequence: TGTGCCAGCCAGGCGGGACTCCAAGAGACCCAGTACTTC. Translating gives CASQAGLQETQYF.

This clone was counted a single time. The chain is built from TRBV6-6 and TRBJ2-7; 11 bases fit TRBD2. J lost 2 bases, V lost 8 bases, and 5 bases had no gene match. CDR3 length: 14 residues. Per germline, CDR1 MNHNY and CDR2 SVGAGI (reference sequence). CDR3 in amino acids: CASGGLAAAYEQYF. The CDR3 coding sequence is TGTGCCAGCGGGGGACTAGCGGCCGCCTACGAGCAGTACTTC.

This chain joins TRBV18 and TRBJ2-7; 7 nucleotides match TRBD2. After removal of 1 base from V and 0 bases from J, the junction contained 6 bases not matched to a gene. The CDR3 length is 16 residues. Germline V lookup: CDR1 KGHSH, CDR2 LQKENI. The CDR3: CASSPQSSGNSYEQYF. In DNA, the CDR3 is TGTGCCAGCTCACCACAGTCTAGCGGCAACTCCTACGAGCAGTACTTC. The full variable domain, completed using reference TRBV18 and TRBJ2-7, is NAGVMQNPRHLVRRRGQEARLRCSPMKGHSHVYWYRQLPEEGLKFMVYLQKENIIDESGMPKERFSAEFPKEGPSILRIQQVVRGDSAAYFCASSPQSSGNSYEQYFGPGTRLTVT.

This clone came up a few times. The chain joins TRBV7-8 to TRBJ2-1; the match to TRBD2 covers 14 bases. This CDR3 contains 17 residues. The germline V gene encodes CDR1 SGHVS and CDR2 FQNEAQ. V gave up 2 bases and J gave up 9 bases; unmatched junction bases: 9. CDR3 nucleotide sequence: TGTGCCAGCAGCTTACGAACGGGACTAGCGGGAGATGGTGAGCAGTTCTTC. Translation: CASSLRTGLAGDGEQFF. The full variable domain, its missing parts supplied by reference TRBV7-8 and TRBJ2-1, is GAGVSQSPRYKVAKRGQDVALRCDPISGHVSLFWYQQALGQGPEFLTYFQNEAQLDKSGLPSDRFFAERPEGSVSTLKIQRTQQEDSAVYLCASSLRTGLAGDGEQFFGPGTRLTVL.

This clone has only a few counts. Here the CDR3 DNA reads TGTGCCAGCAGCTTGGGGCCTAGCGGGAGGATCACAGATACGCAGTATTTT. Amino acids: CASSLGPSGRITDTQYF. This sequence joins TRBV5-4 and TRBJ2-3; 11 bases fit TRBD2. CDR1 is SGHNT, CDR2 YYREEE, per germline (reference sequence). This CDR3 region has 17 residues. Losses at the gene ends were 0 bases for V and 2 bases for J; bases not matched to a gene: 5. The complete variable domain, with remaining parts taken from reference TRBV5-4 and TRBJ2-3, reads ETGVTQSPTHLIKTRGQQVTLRCSSQSGHNTVSWYQQALGQGPQFIFQYYREEENGRGNFPPRFSGLQFPNYSSELNVNALELDDSALYLCASSLGPSGRITDTQYFGPGTRLTVL.

This chain uses TRBV12-5 with TRBJ2-3; weak D call: TRBD2 (7 bases). Trimming took 2 bases from V and 5 from J, leaving 11 bases between them. Per germline, CDR1 LGHNT and CDR2 FRNRAP. CDR3 length: 14 residues. The CDR3 spells CASGLQGGEDTQYF. The CDR3 region has the DNA TGTGCTAGTGGTTTGCAAGGGGGGGAAGATACGCAGTATTTT.

The rearrangement joins TRBV30 to TRBJ2-3, with D possibly TRBD1 on 5 matching bases. Trimming took 4 bases from V and 1 from J, leaving 12 bases between them. CDR3 length: 14 residues. Germline V gene data show CDR1 as GTSNPN and CDR2 as SVGIG (reference sequence). The CDR3 nucleotides read TGTGCCTGGAACCTGGGGCCTCGCACAGATACGCAGTATTTT. Encoded protein: CAWNLGPRTDTQYF.

The V call is TRBV5-8, the J call TRBJ1-5; D is uncertain. Per the germline V gene, CDR1 is SGHTS and CDR2 is YDEGEE. The germline V and J ends were trimmed by 2 bases and 2 bases, with 14 bases remaining between them. The CDR3 sequence is 16 residues long. Here the CDR3 DNA reads TGTGCCAGCAGCTTACGGGCGGCCGGGGGCAATCAGCCCCAGCATTTT. This encodes CASSLRAAGGNQPQHF.

This clone was observed a few times. The V and J genes are TRBV7-9 and TRBJ1-3, with TRBD1 as a possible D gene (5 bases). CDR3 size: 16 residues. Deletions cut 1 base from V and 5 bases from J, with 15 bases between. Germline V gene data show CDR1 as SEHNR and CDR2 as FQNEAQ (reference sequence). CDR3 nucleotides: TGTGCCAGCAGCTTAGGAGGGGAAGCGGGGAGAAACACCATATATTTT. Translation gives CASSLGGEAGRNTIYF.

This chain joins TRBV6-6 and TRBJ1-2, with D possibly TRBD1 on 6 matching bases. Germline lookup yields CDR1 MNHNY and CDR2 SVGAGI (reference sequence). The CDR3 loop spans 12 amino acids. Trimming shortened V by 5 bases and J by 7 bases, and 11 bases separated the two germline ends. The DNA of the CDR3 is TGTGCCAGCAGTGCAGAGACAGGTGGCTACACCTTC. This translates into CASSAETGGYTF.

The V call is TRBV4-1, the J call TRBJ2-2; 9 nucleotides match TRBD2. Trimming took 5 bases from V and 6 from J; bases not matched to a gene: 16. Per the germline V gene, CDR1 is MGHRA and CDR2 is YSYEKL. CDR3 length: 18 amino acids. The chain's CDR3 is CASSRFKSIAGVPGELFF. Here the CDR3 DNA reads TGCGCCAGCAGCAGATTCAAGTCCATAGCGGGAGTGCCCGGGGAGCTGTTTTTT.

The rearrangement uses TRBV6-5 and TRBJ1-1; perhaps TRBD1 as D (6 bases). Germline-derived CDR1 and CDR2 are MNHEY and SVGAGI. There are 14 residues in the CDR3. V lost 2 bases and J lost 7, with 14 bases in between. The CDR3 bases are TGTGCCAGCAGTTACCTGCGAGGGGGGGATGAAGCTTTCTTT. Encoded protein: CASSYLRGGDEAFF.

The rearrangement joins TRBV5-4 to TRBJ1-1; D is unresolved. Trimming cost V 4 bases and J 0 bases, with 13 bases left between them. This CDR3 region has 15 residues. CDR1 and CDR2 from the germline V gene are SGHNT and YYREEE (reference sequence). CDR3 sequence: CASSPVATMNTEAFF. DNA of the CDR3: TGTGCCAGCAGCCCCGTGGCAACCATGAACACTGAAGCTTTCTTT.

The chain has TRBV15 and TRBJ2-2, with 7 nucleotides matching TRBD1. J was trimmed by 7 bases and V by 4 bases; bases with no gene match: 6. The germline gives CDR1 LNHNV, CDR2 YYDKDF (reference sequence). The CDR3 covers 14 residues. The CDR3, as DNA: TGTGCCACCAGCAACAGGGGTTCTGGCGGGGAGCTGTTTTTT. Translating it yields CATSNRGSGGELFF.

The J gene is TRBJ2-5, the V gene TRBV5-1, with a tentative D call TRBD1 (5 bases). In germline, CDR1 is SGHRS, CDR2 YFSETQ. V was trimmed by 1 base and J by 1 base, leaving 8 bases between them. CDR3 length equals 14 residues. The CDR3 nucleotides read TGCGCCAGCAGCTTGTACAGGTCCCAAGAGACCCAGTACTTC. It codes for CASSLYRSQETQYF. The variable domain in full, completed from reference TRBV5-1 and TRBJ2-5, reads KAGVTQTPRYLIKTRGQQVTLSCSPISGHRSVSWYQQTPGQGLQFLFEYFSETQRNKGNFPGRFSGRQFSNSRSEMNVSTLELGDSALYLCASSLYRSQETQYFGPGTRLLVL.

The chain combines TRBV7-9 with TRBJ2-7, with no clear D. The CDR3 is made up of 11 amino acids. Trimming stripped 1 base from V and 9 bases from J, with 7 bases between. Germline CDR1 and CDR2: SEHNR and FQNEAQ (reference sequence). The CDR3 loop reads CASSLGRGQYF. The CDR3 nucleotides are TGTGCCAGCAGCTTAGGGAGAGGGCAGTACTTC.

The J gene is TRBJ2-1, the V gene TRBV19; TRBD1 matches 10 bases. J was trimmed by 3 bases and V by 6 bases; bases with no gene match: 5. Germline loops: CDR1 LNHDA, CDR2 SQIVND (reference sequence). The CDR3 covers 15 residues. CDR3 loop: CASRPTGGLYNEQFF. CDR3 coding DNA: TGTGCCAGTAGACCGACAGGGGGCCTCTACAATGAGCAGTTCTTC.